This entry is about one TCR beta chain. The data were obtained in a study of Ad26.COV2.S vaccination and SARS-CoV-2 variants. CDR3 length: 15 residues. Germline CDR1 and CDR2: SGHAT and FQNNGV. Trimming pared 1 base from V and 7 bases from J, leaving 11 bases between. Sequencing used immunoSEQ multiplex PCR; TCRdb keeps in-frame clones, though not all of them. The sample records 300,000 to 350,000 clones, almost 90% being singletons. Treatment of the sample: 15 to 20 received Ad26.COV2.S at low or high dose, single or two shots; about 5 received placebo; per-sample allocation not given. Sampling took place 63 days after the first vaccine or placebo injection.

J is TRBJ1-6 and V is TRBV11-2; no reliable D call. Sequencing used peripheral blood, obtained in a trial of Ad26.COV2.S vaccine versus placebo. The origin of this receptor is a person between 18 and 65 years old who received the Ad26.COV2.S COVID-19 vaccine or a placebo. CDR3 coding DNA: TGTGCCAGCAGCTTAGGCAGGTCGGGAAATTCACCCCTCCACTTT. Its protein product is CASSLGRSGNSPLHF.